This T cell receptor (beta chain) was sequenced for a study of T cells in pancreatic ductal adenocarcinoma. Assay: immunoSEQ multiplex PCR; the TCRdb copy retains only in-frame clones and omits some. The sample gives roughly 17,000 clones, almost 90% of which show up once; 0.94% is in the top ten. The CDR3 runs 12 residues. Per germline, CDR1 MNHEY and CDR2 SVGAGI. V was cut by 0 bases and J by 5 bases, with 5 bases left in between. Surgery without prior neoadjuvant therapy was the treatment of the selected pancreatic ductal adenocarcinoma patients. Sequencing was carried out using PBMCs. The sequence derives from a human donor with pancreatic ductal adenocarcinoma. The rearrangement uses TRBV6-5 and TRBJ2-7; D is possibly TRBD1 (5 bases). DNA for the CDR3: TGTGCCAGCAGTTACTCAGGGGACGAGCAGTACTTC. It codes for CASSYSGDEQYF.